The 4 T cell receptor beta chains below were found in one sample sequenced in a study of blood T cell repertoires in COVID-19. Libraries were prepared by immunoSEQ multiplex PCR; TCRdb keeps only in-frame clonotypes and omits some of them. Here the sample spans roughly 150,000 clones, approximately 90% being singletons. Sequencing was carried out using peripheral blood. These receptors were taken from a man aged 50 to 60 who had recovered from COVID-19.

The chain carries TRBV2 and TRBJ2-6, with D maybe TRBD2 (5 bases). This CDR3 has 14 amino acids. V was pared by 6 bases and J by 0 bases, with 6 bases between. Germline-derived CDR1 and CDR2 are SNHLY and FYNNEI. The CDR3 nucleotides are TGTGCCAGCAGACGGGACTCTGGGGCCAACGTCCTGACTTTC. This translates into CASRRDSGANVLTF.

The chain links TRBV6-1 to TRBJ1-5; tentatively, D is TRBD1 (6 bases). Trimming stripped 2 bases from V and 6 bases from J, with 14 bases between. CDR1 and CDR2 (germline): MNHNS, SASEGT. This CDR3 region has 15 residues. The CDR3 bases are TGTGCCAGCAGTGAACTACAGGGAGAAGCTCAGCCCCAGCATTTT. Its protein product is CASSELQGEAQPQHF.

This clone was recorded only once. The chain uses TRBV5-4 and TRBJ2-1; 7 bases align to TRBD2. J gave up 4 bases and V 0 bases, and 7 bases lay outside the gene matches. Germline lookup yields CDR1 SGHNT and CDR2 YYREEE (reference sequence). This CDR3 comprises 16 residues. As DNA, the CDR3 is TGTGCCAGCAGCTTGGCCTACGGGGGGACGTACAATGAGCAGTTCTTC. It yields the protein CASSLAYGGTYNEQFF. Full variable domain (missing parts from reference TRBV5-4 and TRBJ2-1): ETGVTQSPTHLIKTRGQQVTLRCSSQSGHNTVSWYQQALGQGPQFIFQYYREEENGRGNFPPRFSGLQFPNYSSELNVNALELDDSALYLCASSLAYGGTYNEQFFGPGTRLTVL.

The chain links TRBV11-3 to TRBJ2-1, with TRBD2 matching over 7 bases. The germline V gene has CDR1 SGHNT and CDR2 YENEEA. The CDR3 consists of 17 residues. The V and J ends lost 1 base and 0 bases, in that order; junction bases with no gene match: 6. The CDR3: CASSLALAASSYNEQFF. CDR3 sequence (DNA): TGTGCCAGCAGCTTAGCTCTAGCGGCCAGCTCCTACAATGAGCAGTTCTTC.